This T cell receptor (beta chain) came from a study of CD8 T cells in Susac syndrome. With random hexamers, reverse transcription was performed on about 0.5 to 1 ug of RNA. TCR beta CDR3 was amplified by immunoSEQ covering 54 Vbeta and 13 Jbeta. TCRdb independently ran MiXCR on the immunoSEQ multiplex PCR reads; one entry per CDR3 protein. Of more than 250,000 distinct CDR3 sequences detected, about 92% appear once; the ten largest clones hold over 0.05%. This clonotype occurred once. The antigen is not known. The authors sequenced TCR beta from blood CD8+ and CD4+ T cells. Whole-study results and caveats: As the study acknowledged, the number of individuals in its TCR sequencing and HLA analysis was relatively small.

The clonotype comes from a human donor with multiple sclerosis. Specimen: CD4+ T cells from PBMCs.

The CDR3 nucleotides are TGTGCCAGCAGTGAAGCGATGGGCCGGAATTCGATCAGGGGCTGGGTAGATACGCAGTATTTT. Residues: CASSEAMGRNSIRGWVDTQYF. V is TRBV2 and J is TRBJ2-3, with a weak D call TRBD1 (6 bases). CDR1 SNHLY and CDR2 FYNNEI come from the germline V gene. The CDR3 covers 21 residues. Trimming removed 0 bases at V and 5 bases at J, with 30 bases between. The complete variable domain, with remaining parts taken from reference TRBV2 and TRBJ2-3, reads EPEVTQTPSHQVTQMGQEVILRCVPISNHLYFYWYRQILGQKVEFLVSFYNNEISEKSEIFDDQFSVERPDGSNFTLKIRSTKLEDSAMYFCASSEAMGRNSIRGWVDTQYFGPGTRLTVL.